This record concerns one T cell receptor beta chain sequence. Antigen unknown. These data come from a study of PD-1 blockade in mismatch repair-deficient tumors. As for the study in general: All were previously treated, progressing patients with eleven to twelve mismatch repair-deficient cancer types.

Germline V lookup: CDR1 SGHAT, CDR2 FQDESV (reference sequence). The CDR3 has 15 amino acids. V lost 0 bases to trimming and J lost 7 bases; unmatched junction nucleotides: 6. All patients were mismatch repair deficient, assessed by either PCR or immunohistochemistry. Study-wide findings and caveats: Tumor-resident clones, often absent from pretreatment blood, expanded after pembrolizumab and then contracted.

The method was immunoSEQ multiplex PCR; TCRdb's version includes in-frame clones alone and lacks a portion of them. The sample records some 120,000 clones, approximately 91% being singletons. The chain combines TRBV11-1 with TRBJ2-1; the match to TRBD2 covers 7 bases. The sequences come from peripheral blood, collected approximately 72 weeks after starting pembrolizumab. This TCR was recovered from an adult with mismatch repair-deficient cancer. The CDR3 DNA reads TGTGCCAGCAGCTTAGCGGGAGGGCCGGGGAATGAGCAGTTCTTC. It yields the protein CASSLAGGPGNEQFF. The full variable domain, rest sourced from reference TRBV11-1 and TRBJ2-1, is EAEVAQSPRYKITEKSQAVAFWCDPISGHATLYWYRQILGQGPELLVQFQDESVVDDSQLPKDRFSAERLKGVDSTLKIQPAELGDSAMYLCASSLAGGPGNEQFFGPGTRLTVL.